The next 21 T cell receptor beta chains were all read from a single sample in a study of OX40 agonist ivuxolimab in advanced cancers. Some clones are missing from TCRdb's copy, which holds only in-frame ones; the method was immunoSEQ multiplex PCR. This sample has approximately 82,000 clones, with about 90% found just once. The input for sequencing was CD4+ or CD8+ T cells sorted from blood, taken in a trial of the OX40 agonist ivuxolimab. These receptors all come from an adult with an advanced solid tumor such as melanoma, head and neck, liver or kidney cancer.

The chain recombines TRBV7-3 with TRBJ2-4; 9 bases line up with TRBD1. The CDR3 runs to 14 residues. Trimming cost V 1 base and J 9 bases; bases outside gene matches: 4. The germline gives CDR1 SGHTA, CDR2 FQGTGA. The CDR3 is CASSLIGTGSIQYF. The CDR3 DNA is TGTGCCAGCAGCTTAATTGGGACAGGGTCCATTCAGTACTTC.

V and J are TRBV5-8 and TRBJ1-4, with a weak D call TRBD1 (5 bases). The CDR3 is 15 amino acids. V was cut by 6 bases and J by 3 bases, with 15 bases left in between. Germline V gene lookup returns CDR1 SGHTS and CDR2 YDEGEE. The CDR3 coding sequence is TGTGCCAGCACCCATCCTCGAGGGGCTAATGAAAAACTGTTTTTT. Translated: CASTHPRGANEKLFF.

The rearrangement links TRBV4-1 to TRBJ2-3; 15 nucleotides agree with TRBD2. Germline CDR1 and CDR2: MGHRA and YSYEKL. With V trimmed by 1 base and J by 4 bases, 3 bases remained unmatched. The CDR3 extends over 17 amino acids. Here the CDR3 DNA reads TGCGCCAGCAGCCAAGCCTGGACTAGCGGGGGGGCAGATACGCAGTATTTT. Protein sequence: CASSQAWTSGGADTQYF.

The sample holds one count of this clone. The rearrangement joins TRBV6-6 to TRBJ1-2, with 10 nucleotides matching TRBD1. The CDR3 spans 12 residues. Germline CDR1 reads MNHNY; CDR2 reads SVGAGI (reference sequence). J lost 8 bases, V lost 7 bases, and 4 bases had no gene match. The CDR3 loop is CASNPGQGGYTF. In DNA form, the CDR3 reads TGTGCCAGCAACCCGGGACAGGGGGGCTACACCTTC.

The chain is built from TRBV4-2 and TRBJ2-7; D remains unclear. V dropped 0 bases and J dropped 5 bases, with 11 bases sitting between them. Germline CDR1 reads LGHNA; CDR2 reads YNFKEQ. CDR3 size: 14 residues. CDR3 nucleotides: TGTGCCAGCAGCCAAGAATCCTTCAGGCACGAGCAGTACTTC. The encoded protein is CASSQESFRHEQYF.

The chain has TRBV15 and TRBJ2-3; 9 nucleotides match TRBD1. Germline V gene lookup returns CDR1 LNHNV and CDR2 YYDKDF (reference sequence). The CDR3 runs to 19 residues. V lost 3 bases, J lost 6 bases, and 19 bases stayed unmatched. CDR3 amino acids: CATSSYIQVGTGLADTQYF. As DNA, the CDR3 is TGTGCCACCAGCAGCTACATCCAAGTCGGGACAGGGCTCGCGGATACGCAGTATTTT.

The rearrangement joins TRBV6-5 to TRBJ1-2; possible D gene TRBD1, 6 bases. Germline CDR1 and CDR2: MNHEY and SVGAGI. V shed 2 bases and J shed 8 bases, with 9 bases lying between them. The CDR3 runs 12 residues. Here the CDR3 reads CASSYAGEGYTF. The CDR3 DNA follows: TGTGCCAGCAGTTACGCAGGGGAAGGCTACACCTTC.

CDR3 amino acids: CASSLDGRSPLHF. Written as DNA, the CDR3 is TGTGCCAGCAGCTTAGACGGCCGTTCACCCCTCCACTTT. The chain combines TRBV7-9 with TRBJ1-6; no definite D call. CDR1 is SEHNR and CDR2 is FQNEAQ in the germline V gene (reference sequence). The CDR3 has 13 amino acids. Trimming took 1 base from V and 9 from J, leaving 7 bases between them.

This rearrangement joins TRBV28 to TRBJ2-6, with D perhaps TRBD1 (7 bases). The CDR3 contains 17 residues. Germline V gives CDR1 MDHEN, CDR2 SYDVKM. With 3 bases removed from V and 3 bases from J, the gap between germline ends came to 15 bases. The CDR3 loop reads CASSFRRGRRGANVLTF. CDR3 sequence (DNA): TGTGCCAGCAGTTTTAGGAGGGGGCGCCGTGGGGCCAACGTCCTGACTTTC. Full variable domain (remainder filled in from reference TRBV28 and TRBJ2-6): DVKVTQSSRYLVKRTGEKVFLECVQDMDHENMFWYRQDPGLGLRLIYFSYDVKMKEKGDIPEGYSVSREKKERFSLILESASTNQTSMYLCASSFRRGRRGANVLTFGAGSRLTVL.

The CDR3, as DNA: TGTGCCAGCAGTTACGGACGGGGGGGTGTCTCCTACGAGCAGTACTTC. This translates into CASSYGRGGVSYEQYF. The chain employs TRBV6-6 and TRBJ2-7; 8 nucleotides align to TRBD2. The V gene end was trimmed by 2 bases and the J gene end by 0 bases; junction bases not matched to a gene: 6. The CDR3 has 16 amino acids. Germline CDR1 reads MNHNY; CDR2 reads SVGAGI (reference sequence).

The J gene is TRBJ2-7, the V gene TRBV18, with D possibly matching TRBD1 (6 bases). Germline lookup yields CDR1 KGHSH and CDR2 LQKENI. The CDR3 loop spans 13 amino acids. V lost 4 bases and J lost 4, with 11 bases in between. CDR3: CASSQAGEYEQYF. DNA for the CDR3: TGTGCCAGCTCACAGGCAGGGGAGTACGAGCAGTACTTC.

The genes are TRBV28 and TRBJ2-2; D is perhaps TRBD1 or TRBD2 (5 bases each). Trimming removed 11 bases from V and 2 bases from J, with 12 bases in between. The CDR3 contains 13 residues. CDR1 MDHEN and CDR2 SYDVKM come from the germline V gene. The CDR3 DNA reads TGTGCCCATGGGACGATAAACACCGGGGAGCTGTTTTTT. Translation: CAHGTINTGELFF. Looking up the rest from reference TRBV28 and TRBJ2-2 gives the full variable domain: DVKVTQSSRYLVKRTGEKVFLECVQDMDHENMFWYRQDPGLGLRLIYFSYDVKMKEKGDIPEGYSVSREKKERFSLILESASTNQTSMYLCAHGTINTGELFFGEGSRLTVL.

The rearrangement uses TRBV28 and TRBJ1-2; D not certain. This CDR3 region has 14 residues. Trimming took 3 bases from V and 0 from J, leaving 8 bases between them. The germline CDR1 and CDR2 sequences are MDHEN and SYDVKM. As DNA, the CDR3 is TGTGCCAGCAGTTTCGCTGGTCCTAACTATGGCTACACCTTC. Its protein product is CASSFAGPNYGYTF.

J is TRBJ2-2 and V is TRBV2, with D possibly being TRBD2 (5 bases). This CDR3 is 16 amino acids long. Germline V CDR1 and CDR2: SNHLY, FYNNEI. V was shortened by 3 bases and J by 0 bases, with 11 bases between the two germline ends. The CDR3 loop is CASSDEGRANTGELFF. Written as DNA, the CDR3 is TGTGCCAGCAGTGACGAGGGTAGAGCGAACACCGGGGAGCTGTTTTTT.

J is TRBJ1-4 and V is TRBV5-6, with TRBD1 as a possible D gene (6 bases). Germline V gives CDR1 SGHDT, CDR2 YYEEEE. The CDR3 extends over 16 amino acids. V was clipped by 0 bases and J by 8 bases, with 17 bases between them. The CDR3 sequence: CASSLGLSRGVEKLFF. The CDR3 region has the DNA TGTGCCAGCAGCTTGGGGTTGTCCAGGGGAGTCGAAAAACTGTTTTTT.

The genes are TRBV28 and TRBJ2-3, with D perhaps TRBD2 (5 bases). The CDR3 sequence is 13 residues long. Looked up from germline, CDR1 is MDHEN and CDR2 is SYDVKM. Trimming pared 3 bases from V and 4 bases from J, leaving 8 bases between. The CDR3 sequence is CASSLRAADTQYF. The CDR3 DNA is TGTGCCAGCAGTTTGAGGGCGGCAGATACGCAGTATTTT.

This chain links TRBV7-9 with TRBJ2-3, with TRBD1 matching 10 bases. Unmatched junction bases numbered 12, after V lost 5 bases and J lost 1 base. Germline V CDR1 and CDR2: SEHNR, FQNEAQ (reference sequence). CDR3 length: 18 amino acids. The CDR3 spells CASSQGTGAFGGTDTQYF. DNA of the CDR3: TGTGCCAGCAGCCAGGGGACAGGGGCTTTCGGCGGCACAGATACGCAGTATTTT.

This clone has just a few counts. The chain is built from TRBV18 and TRBJ2-7; 8 bases are a match to TRBD1. The V gene's germline CDR1 is KGHSH and CDR2 LQKENI. V trimming: 5 bases; J trimming: 7 bases; junction bases outside the gene matches: 7. This CDR3 is built from 13 residues. CDR3 amino acids: CASSSGQGGEQYF. Written as DNA, the CDR3 is TGTGCCAGCTCATCTGGACAGGGCGGAGAGCAGTACTTC.

This clone was seen only a few times. This chain links TRBV19 with TRBJ2-7; D not resolved. The CDR3 loop spans 15 amino acids. Germline V gene lookup returns CDR1 LNHDA and CDR2 SQIVND (reference sequence). V lost 6 bases and J 4 bases, leaving 19 bases between the germline ends. CDR3 residues: CASRSQGNGGYEQYF. Written as DNA, the CDR3 is TGTGCCAGTAGATCCCAAGGGAACGGTGGGTACGAGCAGTACTTC.

V usage is TRBV28 and J usage is TRBJ2-7; 13 nucleotides line up with TRBD2. The length of the CDR3 is 15 residues. Germline V gives CDR1 MDHEN, CDR2 SYDVKM. Trimming cost V 3 bases and J 7 bases; bases outside gene matches: 6. The CDR3 DNA reads as TGTGCCAGCAGTTTTACTAGCGGGAGGGGAAGGGAGCAGTACTTC. Its protein is CASSFTSGRGREQYF.

The chain uses TRBV27 and TRBJ2-5; 8 bases map to TRBD1. Trimming took 3 bases from V and 5 from J; bases not matched to a gene: 5. The CDR3 covers 14 residues. Germline CDR1 reads MNHEY; CDR2 reads SMNVEV (reference sequence). CDR3 in DNA: TGTGCCAGCAGTTTTGCAGGGGGCCTTGAGACCCAGTACTTC. Residues: CASSFAGGLETQYF.